This TCR beta chain was sequenced for a study of T-cell memory formation after mild COVID-19. Study-wide points: Specificity for SARS-CoV-2 was not confirmed among the second-wave clones peaking on day 37.

TCRdb passed the 5' RACE reads through MiXCR, listing each CDR3 protein once. The sample consists of roughly 130,000 distinct CDR3 sequences, approximately 17% of them appearing once. The germline V gene encodes CDR1 SQVTM and CDR2 ANQGSEA. Trimming took 6 bases from V and 6 from J, leaving 8 bases between them. The CDR3 spans 10 residues. This clonotype occurred a few times. The antigen is undetermined. Sequences were obtained from PBMCs or a T cell subset sorted from them (not recorded which). The TCR sequence derives from a young man who had mild COVID-19 (a few samples of this study predate the infection). Cell type and time point are not known. The chain joins TRBV29-1 to TRBJ1-2; no reliable D call. The chain's CDR3 is CSVSIDGYTF. For the CDR3, the DNA is TGCAGCGTATCGATAGATGGCTACACCTTC. The full variable domain, completed using reference TRBV29-1 and TRBJ1-2, is SAVISQKPSRDICQRGTSLTIQCQVDSQVTMMFWYRQQPGQSLTLIATANQGSEATYESGFVIDKFPISRPNLTFSTLTVSNMSPEDSSIYLCSVSIDGYTFGSGTRLTVV.